This TCR beta chain was profiled in a study of blood T cell repertoires in COVID-19. This CDR3 is built from 17 residues. From germline, CDR1 is KGHSH and CDR2 LQKENI. The V gene end was trimmed by 2 bases and the J gene end by 0 bases; junction bases not matched to a gene: 7. Original processing notes: For nucleated cells, counts were estimated from reference gene primer amplification. Profiling relied on immunoSEQ multiplex PCR, and the TCRdb table lists in-frame clones only, not all of them. V and J calls and clone size are copied from that table; D and trimming were computed from the DNA. The data contain 150,000 or so clones, over 75% of them singletons.

The genes are TRBV18 and TRBJ1-2, with 9 bases identical to TRBD1. Specimen: peripheral blood. This clonotype was sampled from a man between 18 and 29 years old with COVID-19, enrolled during active disease. CDR3 sequence (DNA): TGTGCCAGCTCACCAGTGCAACAGGGGGCTTCTAACTATGGCTACACCTTC. This codes for CASSPVQQGASNYGYTF.